Below are 25 T cell receptor beta chains sequenced from a single sample in a study of identical twins. TCRdb re-derived calls from the 5' RACE reads in MiXCR, one entry per CDR3 protein. The sample includes approximately 530,000 distinct CDR3 sequences, about a fifth of them seen just once. This sample also belongs to another study, concerning yellow fever vaccine responses in identical twins.

Sequenced material: CD4+ T cells sorted from blood. These TCRs come from a woman younger than 30 in good health.

The genes are TRBV5-1 and TRBJ2-1; 8 nucleotides align to TRBD1. The CDR3 is 14 residues long. The ends lost 7 bases at V and 8 bases at J; junction bases unmatched: 11. CDR1 and CDR2 from the germline V gene are SGHRS and YFSETQ. The CDR3, as DNA: TGCGCCAGCCAAAAAACCGCAGGGGGCTATGAGCAGTTCTTC. It is translated as CASQKTAGGYEQFF.

A few counts support this clonotype. The chain couples TRBV5-1 to TRBJ2-3, with TRBD2 matching over 8 bases. The V and J ends lost 2 bases and 0 bases, in that order; junction bases with no gene match: 2. CDR3 length: 15 residues. Germline values: CDR1 SGHRS, CDR2 YFSETQ. The CDR3 nucleotides read TGCGCCAGCAGCTTACCTAGCGGGAGCACAGATACGCAGTATTTT. It translates to CASSLPSGSTDTQYF.

The chain links TRBV29-1 to TRBJ2-2, with 14 nucleotides matching TRBD2. The CDR3 runs to 15 residues. Per germline, CDR1 SQVTM and CDR2 ANQGSEA. V lost 7 bases, J lost 8 bases, and 9 bases stayed unmatched. The CDR3 region is CSGSGTSGSGGELFF. The CDR3 region has the DNA TGCAGCGGTTCCGGGACTAGCGGGAGCGGTGGGGAGCTGTTTTTT.

The chain uses TRBV20-1 and TRBJ2-1; 7 bases are shared with TRBD2. The CDR3 covers 16 residues. Germline V lookup: CDR1 DFQATT, CDR2 SNEGSKA (reference sequence). Trimming removed 0 bases from V and 1 base from J; junction bases left unmatched: 6. The CDR3 here is CSARDVAGVSYNEQFF. CDR3 coding DNA: TGCAGTGCTAGAGATGTGGCGGGGGTGTCCTACAATGAGCAGTTCTTC.

This clonotype was observed a few times. The chain is built from TRBV19 and TRBJ2-4; a weak D match, TRBD1 (6 bases). Germline V gene sequence: CDR1 LNHDA, CDR2 SQIVND (reference sequence). Trimming cost V 6 bases and J 1 base, with 13 bases left between them. The CDR3 totals 15 residues. This CDR3 reads CASRTPTGAKNIQYF. The CDR3 nucleotides are TGTGCCAGTAGAACACCTACAGGGGCCAAAAACATTCAGTACTTC.

CDR3 region: CASSQELVGETQYF. The CDR3 coding sequence is TGTGCCAGCAGCCAAGAGCTAGTCGGGGAGACCCAGTACTTC. The chain joins TRBV4-2 to TRBJ2-5; D gene unclear. The V gene's germline CDR1 is LGHNA and CDR2 YNFKEQ. The CDR3 sequence is 14 residues long. Between the trimmed V and J ends, which lost 0 bases and 5 bases, there was a span of 10 bases.

Only a few counts were recorded for this clonotype. The chain employs TRBV20-1 and TRBJ2-5; 8 nucleotides line up with TRBD2. The CDR3 length is 15 residues. Germline CDR1 is DFQATT and CDR2 is SNEGSKA (reference sequence). The ends lost 3 bases at V and 5 bases at J; junction bases unmatched: 11. For the CDR3, the DNA is TGCAGTGCTAGCTCTCGGGAGGGCCTCGGGGAGACCCAGTACTTC. Amino acid sequence: CSASSREGLGETQYF.

This clonotype was seen a few times. The chain recombines TRBV7-2 with TRBJ1-6; D gene ambiguous. Trimming pared 5 bases from V and 7 bases from J, leaving 12 bases between. CDR1 and CDR2 from the germline V gene are SGHTA and FQGNSA. The CDR3 loop spans 14 amino acids. The CDR3 sequence: CASSENMANSPLHF. The CDR3 nucleotides read TGTGCCAGCAGCGAGAATATGGCCAATTCACCCCTCCACTTT.

There are a few counts of this clonotype. The rearrangement uses TRBV12-3 or TRBV12-4 and TRBJ2-6; unclear D gene. The CDR3 covers 18 residues. The germline V and J ends were trimmed by 8 bases and 0 bases, with 20 bases remaining between them. CDR3 nucleotides: TGTGCCAGCGACTCGTGGGCCGGGCAGTACTCTGGGGCCAACGTCCTGACTTTC. It encodes CASDSWAGQYSGANVLTF.

The chain couples TRBV11-2 to TRBJ2-3; no clear D gene. From germline, CDR1 is SGHAT and CDR2 FQNNGV. CDR3 size: 13 residues. The V gene lost 5 bases and the J gene lost 0 bases, with 6 bases spanning the gap. The CDR3, as DNA: TGTGCCAGCAGCACCCAAAGCACAGATACGCAGTATTTT. The encoded protein is CASSTQSTDTQYF. Full variable domain (rest looked up from reference TRBV11-2 and TRBJ2-3): EAGVAQSPRYKIIEKRQSVAFWCNPISGHATLYWYQQILGQGPKLLIQFQNNGVVDDSQLPKDRFSAERLKGVDSTLKIQPAKLEDSAVYLCASSTQSTDTQYFGPGTRLTVL.

This clonotype appeared a few times. V usage is TRBV29-1 and J usage is TRBJ2-7; D possibly corresponds to TRBD1 (7 bases). Germline V gene lookup returns CDR1 SQVTM and CDR2 ANQGSEA. This CDR3 is built from 13 residues. Between the trimmed V and J ends, which lost 1 base and 5 bases, there was a span of 12 bases. The CDR3 bases are TGCAGCGTTGAAGTGCAGGGGGGCCACGAGCAGTACTTC. It codes for CSVEVQGGHEQYF.

The chain uses TRBV6-5 and TRBJ1-1; D not certain. The V gene lost 2 bases and the J gene lost 4 bases, with 17 bases spanning the gap. The germline V gene has CDR1 MNHEY and CDR2 SVGAGI. This CDR3 has 16 amino acids. The CDR3 nucleotides are TGTGCCAGCAGTTACCCCGCCCGGACTTCCAGCACTGAAGCTTTCTTT. It is translated as CASSYPARTSSTEAFF.

This clonotype was detected only a few times. This chain joins TRBV15 and TRBJ2-3; TRBD2 matches at 13 bases. Germline V lookup: CDR1 LNHNV, CDR2 YYDKDF (reference sequence). The length of the CDR3 is 17 residues. Germline trimming cut 1 base from V and 1 base from J; bases unmatched to any gene: 2. CDR3: CATSRGTSGSGTDTQYF. The CDR3 DNA sequence: TGTGCCACCAGCAGAGGGACTAGCGGGAGTGGCACAGATACGCAGTATTTT.

This clonotype was seen more than once but under ten times. The chain recombines TRBV27 with TRBJ2-7, with a tentative D call TRBD2 (6 bases). Germline V gene lookup returns CDR1 MNHEY and CDR2 SMNVEV (reference sequence). V was trimmed by 2 bases and J by 0 bases, leaving 11 bases between them. This CDR3 has 15 residues. The CDR3 reads CASSLIAGTSYEQYF. CDR3 nucleotide sequence: TGTGCCAGCAGTTTAATTGCGGGAACCTCCTACGAGCAGTACTTC.

This chain uses TRBV4-2 with TRBJ2-7, with 10 bases fitting TRBD2. Trimming at V came to 3 bases and at J to 2 bases, leaving 7 bases not matched to a gene. Germline lookup yields CDR1 LGHNA and CDR2 YNFKEQ. The CDR3 has 16 residues. The CDR3 is CASSQIGLADTYEQYF. The CDR3 DNA sequence: TGTGCCAGCAGCCAGATCGGACTAGCGGATACCTACGAGCAGTACTTC.

The chain recombines TRBV6-5 with TRBJ1-6, with 7 nucleotides matching TRBD1. Germline assignment: CDR1 MNHEY and CDR2 SVGAGI. Unmatched junction bases numbered 11, after V lost 2 bases and J lost 4 bases. There are 18 residues in the CDR3. DNA of the CDR3: TGTGCCAGCAGTTACCCACCCGTCGGGACAGAATATAATTCACCCCTCCACTTT. It translates to CASSYPPVGTEYNSPLHF.

This chain uses TRBV11-2 with TRBJ2-5, with 14 bases fitting TRBD2. CDR1 SGHAT and CDR2 FQNNGV come from the germline V gene. The J segment lost 5 bases and the V segment lost 6 bases, leaving 2 bases of the junction unmatched. The CDR3 spans 14 residues. CDR3 DNA: TGTGCCAGCAGAAGACTAGCGGGAGGGGAGACCCAGTACTTC. This sequence encodes CASRRLAGGETQYF.

The genes are TRBV20-1 and TRBJ1-4, with 7 bases lining up with TRBD1. This CDR3 is built from 13 residues. V trimming: 1 base; J trimming: 7 bases; junction bases outside the gene matches: 3. The V gene's germline CDR1 is DFQATT and CDR2 SNEGSKA (reference sequence). CDR3 region: CSARGRDSEKLFF. The CDR3 DNA is TGCAGTGCTAGAGGCCGGGACAGTGAAAAACTGTTTTTT.

The CDR3 coding sequence is TGTGCCAGCAGTGAAGTAGTCACTACATCGAGATCACCCCTCCACTTT. This codes for CASSEVVTTSRSPLHF. The chain has TRBV6-1 and TRBJ1-6; D gene unclear. The CDR3 length is 16 residues. CDR1 is MNHNS and CDR2 is SASEGT in the germline V gene. The ends were cut back, 1 base at V and 10 bases at J, with 17 bases in the middle.

This clonotype was picked up a small number of times. The chain combines TRBV15 with TRBJ2-1, with 9 bases lining up with TRBD2. V trimming: 0 bases; J trimming: 2 bases; junction bases outside the gene matches: 11. Looked up from germline, CDR1 is LNHNV and CDR2 is YYDKDF (reference sequence). There are 19 residues in the CDR3. CDR3 protein: CATSREGAGGLRTYNEQFF. In DNA, the CDR3 is TGTGCCACCAGCAGAGAGGGAGCGGGGGGCCTCCGTACCTACAATGAGCAGTTCTTC.

The chain carries TRBV20-1 and TRBJ2-7; 11 bases are a match to TRBD2. V was clipped by 5 bases and J by 6 bases; unmatched bases: 12. CDR3 length: 15 residues. The germline V gene has CDR1 DFQATT and CDR2 SNEGSKA (reference sequence). The CDR3 DNA reads TGCAGTGCTCCGCTAGCGGGAGGCTCTCCCGCCGAGCAGTACTTC. Translating gives CSAPLAGGSPAEQYF.

This clonotype has a handful of counts. The V call is TRBV7-9, the J call TRBJ1-2, with D uncertain. Germline V lookup: CDR1 SEHNR, CDR2 FQNEAQ (reference sequence). Between the trimmed V and J ends, which lost 0 bases and 2 bases, there was a span of 7 bases. The CDR3 contains 14 residues. In DNA, the CDR3 is TGTGCCAGCAGCTTAGCCGGGGAGAACTATGGCTACACCTTC. As protein: CASSLAGENYGYTF. Filled out from reference TRBV7-9 and TRBJ1-2, the complete variable domain reads DTGVSQNPRHKITKRGQNVTFRCDPISEHNRLYWYRQTLGQGPEFLTYFQNEAQLEKSRLLSDRFSAERPKGSFSTLEIQRTEQGDSAMYLCASSLAGENYGYTFGSGTRLTVV.

The chain employs TRBV20-1 and TRBJ2-5; D is undetermined. This CDR3 has 13 residues. Deletions cut 7 bases from V and 2 bases from J, with 14 bases between. Germline CDR1 DFQATT, CDR2 SNEGSKA (reference sequence). CDR3 region: CSVYYIPQETQYF. CDR3 nucleotide sequence: TGCAGTGTGTATTATATTCCACAAGAGACCCAGTACTTC.

The gene calls are TRBV14 and TRBJ2-3; the D is unclear. The CDR3 is made up of 15 amino acids. Germline loops: CDR1 SGHDN, CDR2 FVKESK. Trimming shortened V by 4 bases and J by 1 base, and 12 bases separated the two germline ends. CDR3 sequence: CASSLPGTRTDTQYF. The CDR3 nucleotides are TGTGCCAGCAGCCTTCCGGGCACCCGCACAGATACGCAGTATTTT. Full variable domain (outside the CDR3, taken from reference TRBV14 and TRBJ2-3): EAGVTQFPSHSVIEKGQTVTLRCDPISGHDNLYWYRRVMGKEIKFLLHFVKESKQDESGMPNNRFLAERTGGTYSTLKVQPAELEDSGVYFCASSLPGTRTDTQYFGPGTRLTVL.

This clonotype came up a few times. V is TRBV5-4 and J is TRBJ2-1; 12 bases match TRBD2. V was clipped by 4 bases and J by 9 bases; unmatched bases: 8. The CDR3 totals 15 residues. Germline V gives CDR1 SGHNT, CDR2 YYREEE (reference sequence). CDR3 loop: CASSPRLAGETEQFF. CDR3 in DNA: TGTGCCAGCAGCCCTCGACTAGCGGGAGAGACTGAGCAGTTCTTC.